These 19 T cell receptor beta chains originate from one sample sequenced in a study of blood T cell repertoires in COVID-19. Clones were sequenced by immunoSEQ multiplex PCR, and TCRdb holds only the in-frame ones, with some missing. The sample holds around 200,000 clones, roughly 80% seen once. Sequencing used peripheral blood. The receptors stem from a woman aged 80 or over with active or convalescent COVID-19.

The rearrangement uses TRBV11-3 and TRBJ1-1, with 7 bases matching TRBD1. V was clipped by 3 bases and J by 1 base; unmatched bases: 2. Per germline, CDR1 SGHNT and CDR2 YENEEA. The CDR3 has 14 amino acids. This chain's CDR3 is CASSFHRGNTEAFF. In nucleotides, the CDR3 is TGTGCCAGCAGCTTCCACAGGGGGAACACTGAAGCTTTCTTT. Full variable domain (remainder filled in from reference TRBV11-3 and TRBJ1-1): EAGVVQSPRYKIIEKKQPVAFWCNPISGHNTLYWYLQNLGQGPELLIRYENEEAVDDSQLPKDRFSAERLKGVDSTLKIQPAELGDSAVYLCASSFHRGNTEAFFGQGTRLTVV.

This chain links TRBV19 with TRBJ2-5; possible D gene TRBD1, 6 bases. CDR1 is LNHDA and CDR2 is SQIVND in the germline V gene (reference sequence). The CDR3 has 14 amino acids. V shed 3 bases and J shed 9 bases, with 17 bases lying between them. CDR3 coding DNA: TGTGCCAGTAGTATCATGGGGGCCTCGGAGGCCCAGTACTTC. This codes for CASSIMGASEAQYF.

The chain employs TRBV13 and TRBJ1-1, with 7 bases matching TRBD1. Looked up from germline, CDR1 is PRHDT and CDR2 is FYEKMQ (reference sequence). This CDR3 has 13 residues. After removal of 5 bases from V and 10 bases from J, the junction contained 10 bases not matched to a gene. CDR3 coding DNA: TGTGCCAGCAGCCTACGACAGGGCAGGGGAGCTTTCTTT. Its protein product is CASSLRQGRGAFF. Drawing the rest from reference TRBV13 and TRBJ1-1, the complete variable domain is AAGVIQSPRHLIKEKRETATLKCYPIPRHDTVYWYQQGPGQDPQFLISFYEKMQSDKGSIPDRFSAQQFSDYHSELNMSSLELGDSALYFCASSLRQGRGAFFGQGTRLTVV.

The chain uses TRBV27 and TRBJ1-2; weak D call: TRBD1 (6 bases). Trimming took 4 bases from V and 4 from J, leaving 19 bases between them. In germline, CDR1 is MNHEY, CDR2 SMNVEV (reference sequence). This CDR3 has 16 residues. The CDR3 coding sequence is TGTGCCAGCAGTTCGGCTCAGGTACAGGGAGTCTATGGCTACACCTTC. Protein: CASSSAQVQGVYGYTF.

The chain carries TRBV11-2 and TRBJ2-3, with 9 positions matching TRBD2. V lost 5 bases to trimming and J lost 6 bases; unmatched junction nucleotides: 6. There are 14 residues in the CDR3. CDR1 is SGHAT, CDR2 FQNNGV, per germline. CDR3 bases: TGTGCCAGCAGCCTAGCGGGGTCACGGGATACGCAGTATTTT. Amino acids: CASSLAGSRDTQYF.

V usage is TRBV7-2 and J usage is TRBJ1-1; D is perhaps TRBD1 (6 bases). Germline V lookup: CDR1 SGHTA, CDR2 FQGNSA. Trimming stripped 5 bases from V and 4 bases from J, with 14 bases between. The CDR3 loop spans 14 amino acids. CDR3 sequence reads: CASSLGGGFTEAFF. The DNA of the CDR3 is TGTGCCAGCAGCCTAGGGGGGGGCTTCACTGAAGCTTTCTTT.

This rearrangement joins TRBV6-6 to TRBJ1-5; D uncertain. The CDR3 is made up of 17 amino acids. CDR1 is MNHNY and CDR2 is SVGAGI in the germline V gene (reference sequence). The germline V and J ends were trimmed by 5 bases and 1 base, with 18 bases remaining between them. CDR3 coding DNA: TGTGCCAGCAGTCCTTTTCTTCCGGGATCGAGCAATCAGCCCCAGCATTTT. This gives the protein CASSPFLPGSSNQPQHF.

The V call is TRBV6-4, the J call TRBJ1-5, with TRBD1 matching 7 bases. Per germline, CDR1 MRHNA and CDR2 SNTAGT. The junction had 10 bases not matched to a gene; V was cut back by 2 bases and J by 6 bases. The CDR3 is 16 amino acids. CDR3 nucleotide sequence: TGTGCCAGCAGTGACACGACAGGGTTAGGCTCTCAGCCCCAGCATTTT. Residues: CASSDTTGLGSQPQHF.

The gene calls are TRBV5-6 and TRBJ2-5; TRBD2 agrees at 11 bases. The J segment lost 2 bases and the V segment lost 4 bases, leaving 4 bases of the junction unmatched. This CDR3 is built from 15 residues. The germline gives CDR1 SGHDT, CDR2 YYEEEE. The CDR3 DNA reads TGTGCCAGCAGCCGTAGACTAGCGGGGCAAGAGACCCAGTACTTC. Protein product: CASSRRLAGQETQYF. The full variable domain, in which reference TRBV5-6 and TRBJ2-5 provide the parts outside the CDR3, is DAGVTQSPTHLIKTRGQQVTLRCSPKSGHDTVSWYQQALGQGPQFIFQYYEEEERQRGNFPDRFSGHQFPNYSSELNVNALLLGDSALYLCASSRRLAGQETQYFGPGTRLLVL.

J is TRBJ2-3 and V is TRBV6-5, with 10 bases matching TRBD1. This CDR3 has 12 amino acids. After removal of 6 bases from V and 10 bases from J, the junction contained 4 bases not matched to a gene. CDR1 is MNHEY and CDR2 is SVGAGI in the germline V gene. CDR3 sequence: CASRGGQGAQYF. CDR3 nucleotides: TGTGCCAGCAGAGGCGGACAGGGGGCGCAGTATTTT.

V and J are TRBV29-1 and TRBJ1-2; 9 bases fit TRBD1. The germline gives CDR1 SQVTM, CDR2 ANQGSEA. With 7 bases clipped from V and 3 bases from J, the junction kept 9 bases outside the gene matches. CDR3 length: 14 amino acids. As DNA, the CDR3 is TGCAGCGCCCGAGACAGGGGGACTGACTATGGCTACACCTTC. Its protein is CSARDRGTDYGYTF.

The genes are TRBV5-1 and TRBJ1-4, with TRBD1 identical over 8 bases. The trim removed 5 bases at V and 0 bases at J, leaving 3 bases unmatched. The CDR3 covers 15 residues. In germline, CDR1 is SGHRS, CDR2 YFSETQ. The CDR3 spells CASRTGVPTNEKLFF. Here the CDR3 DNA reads TGCGCCAGCAGGACAGGGGTCCCAACTAATGAAAAACTGTTTTTT.

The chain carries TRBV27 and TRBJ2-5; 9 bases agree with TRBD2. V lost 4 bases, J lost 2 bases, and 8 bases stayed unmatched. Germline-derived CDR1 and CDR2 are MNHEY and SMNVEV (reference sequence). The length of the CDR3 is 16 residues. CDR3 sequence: CASSSLTSGAQETQYF. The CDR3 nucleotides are TGTGCCAGCAGTTCACTGACTAGCGGAGCTCAAGAGACCCAGTACTTC.

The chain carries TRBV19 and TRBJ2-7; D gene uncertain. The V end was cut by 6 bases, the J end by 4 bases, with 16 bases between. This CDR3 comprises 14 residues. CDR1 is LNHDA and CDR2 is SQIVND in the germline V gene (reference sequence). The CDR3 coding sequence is TGTGCCAGTAGGGTTTCAGTCCAAACGTACGAGCAGTACTTC. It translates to CASRVSVQTYEQYF.

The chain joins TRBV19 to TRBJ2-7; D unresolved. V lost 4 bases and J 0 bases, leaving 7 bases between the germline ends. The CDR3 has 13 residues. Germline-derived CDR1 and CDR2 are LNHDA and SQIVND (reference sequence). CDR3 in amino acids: CASSRAYSYEQYF. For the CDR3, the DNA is TGTGCCAGTAGTAGGGCCTACTCCTACGAGCAGTACTTC.

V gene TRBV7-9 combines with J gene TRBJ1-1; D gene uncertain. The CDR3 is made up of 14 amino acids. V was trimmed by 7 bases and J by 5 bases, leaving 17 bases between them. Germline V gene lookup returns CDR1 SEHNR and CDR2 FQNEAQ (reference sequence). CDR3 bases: TGTGCCAGCACCCAATCGGGGTATACGACTGAAGCTTTCTTT. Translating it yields CASTQSGYTTEAFF.

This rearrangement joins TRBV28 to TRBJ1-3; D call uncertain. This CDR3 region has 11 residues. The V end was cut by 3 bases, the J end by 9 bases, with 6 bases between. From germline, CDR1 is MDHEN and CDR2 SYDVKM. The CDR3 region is CASSFQATIYF. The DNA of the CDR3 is TGTGCCAGCAGTTTCCAGGCCACCATATATTTT.

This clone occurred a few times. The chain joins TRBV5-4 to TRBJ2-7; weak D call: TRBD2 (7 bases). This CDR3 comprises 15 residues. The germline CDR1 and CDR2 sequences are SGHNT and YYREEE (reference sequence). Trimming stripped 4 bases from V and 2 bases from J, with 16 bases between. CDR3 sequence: CASSLGGATPYEQYF. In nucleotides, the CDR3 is TGTGCCAGCAGCCTTGGGGGGGCAACTCCCTACGAGCAGTACTTC. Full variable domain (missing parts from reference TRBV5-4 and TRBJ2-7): ETGVTQSPTHLIKTRGQQVTLRCSSQSGHNTVSWYQQALGQGPQFIFQYYREEENGRGNFPPRFSGLQFPNYSSELNVNALELDDSALYLCASSLGGATPYEQYFGPGTRLTVT.

The CDR3 DNA reads as TGTGCCTGGAGTTCCTCGGGGACTGAAGCTTTCTTT. This gives the protein CAWSSSGTEAFF. The rearrangement links TRBV30 to TRBJ1-1, with no clear D. Germline CDR1 is GTSNPN and CDR2 is SVGIG (reference sequence). V lost 2 bases and J 5 bases, leaving 9 bases between the germline ends. The CDR3 totals 12 residues.